This T cell receptor beta chain was identified during a study of patients and donors after allogeneic stem cell transplantation (dated by TCRdb to about 2020). The library was built by means of RT-PCR. The reads were generated on a NextSeq 550. TCRdb reran the public reads through fastp at Q25 and MiXCR, keeping productive beta chains. Each record represents a unique CDR3 protein, reported with the most common genes and DNA among its rows. A total of roughly 230,000 distinct CDR3 sequences appear in this sample, 11% to 15% of them only once. The leading ten clones occupy around 10% of the sample. Ten or more counts support this clonotype. Its antigen remains undetermined. One base away there is no much larger clone; base qualities are not given. From its cysteine to its phenylalanine, the CDR3 spans 15 amino acids. Just CDR3 DNA is preserved here, 45 bases in frame from base 1. CDR1 and CDR2, looked up from the germline V gene, are SGHRS and YFSETQ. V is clipped by 0 bases and J by 6 bases, and the sequence between their germline boundaries is 13 bases long.

The rearranged segments are TRBV5-1 and TRBJ2-1; the D segment could be TRBD2, given 5 matching bases. The origin of this receptor is a human donor who was either an allogeneic HSCT recipient or a stem cell or donor lymphocyte infusion donor (not recorded which). It is not recorded whose cells these are; they may come from a transplant donor. Sequencing was carried out using blood, either unsorted or a sorted T cell fraction (not recorded which). The CDR3 reads as follows: CASSLAGESGNEQFF. The sequenced DNA: TGCGCCAGCAGCTTGGCCGGGGAGTCGGGCAATGAGCAGTTCTTC.